This section outlines one TCR beta chain sequence together with its context. Its antigen is unknown. Researchers built TCR beta cDNA using 5'RACE template switching with UMIs. TCRdb reprocessed the 5' RACE reads and stores each CDR3 protein as one record, lacking DNA. This sample's table reports roughly 420,000 distinct CDR3 sequences. This specimen comes from a study of T cells expressing NK-cell markers. As for the study in general: Serological testing identified seven of the eight sequenced donors as HCMV-seropositive and one as seronegative.

Findings and limits, study-wide: Whether expanded NKG2C-expressing T cell clones recognize HCMV is unknown. Leadership of the CD3+CD56-NKG2C+ fraction also belonged to these clonotypes in several donors.

Germline CDR1 SGHTA, CDR2 FQGNSA. The length of the CDR3 is 12 residues. Sequencing used blood T cells: a sorted CD56 or NKG2C T cell subset, CD4+ or CD8+ T cells, or bulk PBMC T cells (not recorded which). V gene TRBV7-2 combines with J gene TRBJ2-5. This TCR was recovered from a woman aged 18 to 75 in good health. Here the CDR3 reads CASSLASLGQYF.